The clone carrying this T cell receptor (beta chain) came up many times. What it binds is unknown. TCRdb independently ran MiXCR on the 5' RACE reads; one entry per CDR3 protein. Of over 300,000 distinct CDR3 sequences in the sample, roughly 3.5% were seen once. The data were taken from a study of T cells after yellow fever vaccination. Turning to the study itself: Some fractions had low cell numbers, and these were prepared with SMART-Seq v4 Ultra Low Input. Study results and caveats: Abundant contaminating clonotypes from the bulk population could appear in FACS-sorted repertoires. A secondary response was less intense yet reached its peak sooner, at day 5 versus 15. Reappearance after the booster was observed for most primary-vaccination clones (more than 95% CD4, approximately 90% CD8).

The receptor's source is a young man who received the YFV17D yellow fever vaccine. The sample consisted of PBMCs, taken on the day of the yellow fever booster vaccination.

This CDR3 reads CASTPPGHYEQYF. The CDR3 bases are TGTGCCAGCACCCCTCCGGGGCACTACGAGCAGTACTTC. The V and J genes are TRBV7-2 and TRBJ2-7; D may correspond to TRBD1 or TRBD2 (5 bases each). V was cut by 7 bases and J by 3 bases, with 13 bases left in between. Germline V gives CDR1 SGHTA, CDR2 FQGNSA. This CDR3 has 13 residues. The whole variable domain, filled in from reference TRBV7-2 and TRBJ2-7, reads GAGVSQSPSNKVTEKGKDVELRCDPISGHTALYWYRQSLGQGLEFLIYFQGNSAPDKSGLPSDRFSAERTGGSVSTLTIQRTQQEDSAVYLCASTPPGHYEQYFGPGTRLTVT.